Listed below are T cell receptor beta chains from one sample, sequenced in a study of blood T cell repertoires in COVID-19. The table came from immunoSEQ multiplex PCR; TCRdb's copy has only in-frame clones and leaves some out. The table includes some 300,000 clones, roughly 90% detected once. Sequenced material: PBMCs or T cells enriched from blood (not recorded which). The receptors originated from a woman aged 25 to 45 who had recovered from COVID-19. Each CDR3 is given with its conserved first and last residue. D genes are given only for firm matches. Only some rows state a clone size, as once, few, many or a class for expanded clones.

D gene: NA
V gene: TRBV9
J gene: TRBJ2-2
clone size: NA
CDR3 DNA: TGTGCCAGCAAGGGGACTGTCGGGGAGCTGTTTTTT
CDR3 protein: CASKGTVGELFF

D gene: TRBD2
V gene: TRBV27
J gene: TRBJ2-7
clone size: NA
CDR3 DNA: TGTGCCAGCAGTTCCGGGACTAGCGGGAAGTACTTC
CDR3 protein: CASSSGTSGKYF

D gene: NA
V gene: TRBV28
J gene: TRBJ2-2
clone size: NA
CDR3 DNA: TGTGCCAGCAGTTTCGACAGGCGGACCGGGGAGCTGTTTTTT
CDR3 protein: CASSFDRRTGELFF

D gene: NA
V gene: TRBV9
J gene: TRBJ1-6
clone size: NA
CDR3 DNA: TGTGCCAGCAGCGTAGCTAGTGGGAATTCACCCCTCCACTTT
CDR3 protein: CASSVASGNSPLHF

D gene: NA
V gene: TRBV4-3
J gene: TRBJ2-7
clone size: NA
CDR3 DNA: TGCGCCAGCAGCCAAGATGCCACAGGCCATAGGATATACGAGCAGTACTTC
CDR3 protein: CASSQDATGHRIYEQYF

D gene: NA
V gene: TRBV5-1
J gene: TRBJ2-3
clone size: NA
CDR3 DNA: TGCGCCAGCACCGTGGGGGGTGGGGCAGATACGCAGTATTTT
CDR3 protein: CASTVGGGADTQYF

D gene: TRBD2
V gene: TRBV28
J gene: TRBJ2-7
clone size: NA
CDR3 DNA: TGTGCCAGCAGTTCTCCCCAGGGACTAGCGGGACTCTACGAGCAGTACTTC
CDR3 protein: CASSSPQGLAGLYEQYF

D gene: TRBD2
V gene: TRBV19
J gene: TRBJ2-1
clone size: NA
CDR3 DNA: TGTGCCAGTAGTATATGGGTAGCGGGGCCCAGCTCCTACAATGAGCAGTTCTTC
CDR3 protein: CASSIWVAGPSSYNEQFF

D gene: NA
V gene: TRBV7-8
J gene: TRBJ2-3
clone size: NA
CDR3 DNA: TGTGCCAGCAGTTCCCTAGATTCTAGCACAGATACGCAGTATTTT
CDR3 protein: CASSSLDSSTDTQYF

D gene: TRBD1
V gene: TRBV5-1
J gene: TRBJ2-1
clone size: NA
CDR3 DNA: TGCGCCAGCAGCGAGACAGGGTATCGTGGCAATGAGCAGTTCTTC
CDR3 protein: CASSETGYRGNEQFF

D gene: NA
V gene: TRBV28
J gene: TRBJ1-5
clone size: NA
CDR3 DNA: TGTGCCAGCAGTTTGAGCGCGCCTGAGCAGCCCCAGCATTTT
CDR3 protein: CASSLSAPEQPQHF

D gene: NA
V gene: TRBV28
J gene: TRBJ2-4
clone size: NA
CDR3 DNA: TGTGCCAGCAGGACCAGGGGTGTAGCCAAAAACATTCAGTACTTC
CDR3 protein: CASRTRGVAKNIQYF

D gene: TRBD1
V gene: TRBV27
J gene: TRBJ1-5
clone size: NA
CDR3 DNA: TGTGCCAGCAGTTTAGGTAGTCAGGGGGCACGACAGCCCCAGCATTTT
CDR3 protein: CASSLGSQGARQPQHF

D gene: NA
V gene: TRBV6-2/TRBV6-3
J gene: TRBJ1-1
clone size: once
CDR3 DNA: TGTGCCAGCAGTTTTACAGAGAACACTGAAGCTTTCTTT
CDR3 protein: CASSFTENTEAFF

D gene: NA
V gene: TRBV4-1
J gene: TRBJ2-7
clone size: NA
CDR3 DNA: TGCGCCAGCAGCCAAGCGTACTCCTACGAGCAGTACTTC
CDR3 protein: CASSQAYSYEQYF

D gene: TRBD1
V gene: TRBV28
J gene: TRBJ1-1
clone size: NA
CDR3 DNA: TGTGCCACAAAGGGGGACAGGGTCGGTAATTCTGCTTTCTTT
CDR3 protein: CATKGDRVGNSAFF

D gene: TRBD2
V gene: TRBV2
J gene: TRBJ2-7
clone size: NA
CDR3 DNA: TGTGCCAGCAAGGATCGGGGGACTAGCGGGAGGGCCTCCTACGAGCAGTACTTC
CDR3 protein: CASKDRGTSGRASYEQYF

D gene: TRBD2
V gene: TRBV27
J gene: TRBJ2-2
clone size: NA
CDR3 DNA: TGTGCCAGCAGTTCCGGACTAGCGGGAGGGCGGTCGGTGCTGTTTTTT
CDR3 protein: CASSSGLAGGRSVLFF

D gene: TRBD1
V gene: TRBV2
J gene: TRBJ2-2
clone size: NA
CDR3 DNA: TGTGCCACAGGGACAGATCTTGCGAACACCGGGGAGCTGTTTTTT
CDR3 protein: CATGTDLANTGELFF

D gene: TRBD1
V gene: TRBV25-1
J gene: TRBJ1-1
clone size: NA
CDR3 DNA: TGTGCCAGCAGTATGAGGGGACAGGGTAACACTGAAGCTTTCTTT
CDR3 protein: CASSMRGQGNTEAFF

D gene: NA
V gene: TRBV30
J gene: TRBJ1-1
clone size: NA
CDR3 DNA: TGTGCCTGGAGTGTTAGGGGCACTGAAGCTTTCTTT
CDR3 protein: CAWSVRGTEAFF

D gene: TRBD1
V gene: TRBV3-1/TRBV3-2
J gene: TRBJ1-2
clone size: NA
CDR3 DNA: TGTGCCAGCAGCCAAGGGGACAGGGGATATGGCTATGGCTACACCTTC
CDR3 protein: CASSQGDRGYGYGYTF

D gene: NA
V gene: TRBV9
J gene: TRBJ1-3
clone size: NA
CDR3 DNA: TGTGCCAGCAGCGAGAGCCCCACAGGGAAGAGTCCCATATATTTT
CDR3 protein: CASSESPTGKSPIYF

D gene: TRBD2
V gene: TRBV13
J gene: TRBJ2-7
clone size: NA
CDR3 DNA: TGTGCCAGCAGCTTCGGCGGCGGGGGTCGCAGCTCCTACGAGCAGTACTTC
CDR3 protein: CASSFGGGGRSSYEQYF

D gene: NA
V gene: TRBV24-1
J gene: TRBJ1-6
clone size: NA
CDR3 DNA: TGTGCCACCAGTGATTTGCAGAAGACACGCGAGACAAATAATTCACCCCTCCACTTT
CDR3 protein: CATSDLQKTRETNNSPLHF

D gene: NA
V gene: TRBV6-1
J gene: TRBJ1-2
clone size: NA
CDR3 DNA: TGTGCCAGCAGTGGCCAAGCGGGCGGAAACCTCTATGGCTACACCTTC
CDR3 protein: CASSGQAGGNLYGYTF

D gene: NA
V gene: TRBV6-2/TRBV6-3
J gene: TRBJ1-6
clone size: NA
CDR3 DNA: TGTGCCAGCAGCCACCAGGGGATTGCGGATTCACCCCTCCACTTT
CDR3 protein: CASSHQGIADSPLHF

D gene: NA
V gene: TRBV21-1
J gene: TRBJ1-1
clone size: NA
CDR3 DNA: TGTGCCAGCACCTCAACTCAGGGTAGTAGGGCTGAAGCTTTCTTT
CDR3 protein: CASTSTQGSRAEAFF

D gene: NA
V gene: TRBV10-1
J gene: TRBJ1-1
clone size: NA
CDR3 DNA: TGCGCCAGCAGTGATCCCCCTAGGGCAGGGAGGTCGGTAGTAAAAGCTTTCTTT
CDR3 protein: CASSDPPRAGRSVVKAFF

D gene: NA
V gene: TRBV12-3/TRBV12-4
J gene: TRBJ2-7
clone size: NA
CDR3 DNA: TGTGCCAGCAGTTTGGCCCCCTACGAGCAGTACTTC
CDR3 protein: CASSLAPYEQYF

D gene: NA
V gene: TRBV6-5
J gene: TRBJ1-2
clone size: NA
CDR3 DNA: TGTGCCAGCAGTTACTCGATCGGGACTAACTATGGCTACACCTTC
CDR3 protein: CASSYSIGTNYGYTF

D gene: TRBD1
V gene: TRBV7-2
J gene: TRBJ1-1
clone size: few
CDR3 DNA: TGTGCCAGCAACCCAGGGGGCCCGAACACTGAAGCTTTCTTT
CDR3 protein: CASNPGGPNTEAFF

D gene: TRBD1
V gene: TRBV30
J gene: TRBJ1-6
clone size: NA
CDR3 DNA: TGTGCCTGGAGGCTTGAGACAGGGAATAATTCACCCCTCCACTTT
CDR3 protein: CAWRLETGNNSPLHF

D gene: NA
V gene: TRBV25-1
J gene: TRBJ1-1
clone size: NA
CDR3 DNA: TGTGCCAGCAGTGATATAAGGGGAATAAACACTGAAGCTTTCTTT
CDR3 protein: CASSDIRGINTEAFF

D gene: NA
V gene: TRBV4-1
J gene: TRBJ1-2
clone size: NA
CDR3 DNA: TGCGCCAGCAGCCAACACAGGGTAGTCTATGGCTACACCTTC
CDR3 protein: CASSQHRVVYGYTF

D gene: TRBD1
V gene: TRBV5-1
J gene: TRBJ1-2
clone size: NA
CDR3 DNA: TGCGCCAGCAGCCCGGACAGGGAGCTCACCTTC
CDR3 protein: CASSPDRELTF

D gene: TRBD1
V gene: TRBV7-9
J gene: TRBJ2-1
clone size: NA
CDR3 DNA: TGTGCCAGCAGCTTAGACCGGGACAGGGCAGGCCCTGAGCAGTTCTTC
CDR3 protein: CASSLDRDRAGPEQFF

D gene: NA
V gene: TRBV9
J gene: TRBJ1-6
clone size: NA
CDR3 DNA: TGTGCCAGCAGCGTAGTCGGGATAGATTCACCCCTCCACTTT
CDR3 protein: CASSVVGIDSPLHF

D gene: NA
V gene: TRBV23-1
J gene: TRBJ1-3
clone size: once
CDR3 DNA: TGCGCCAGCAGCGGCAGGGCTGGAAACACCATATATTTT
CDR3 protein: CASSGRAGNTIYF

D gene: NA
V gene: TRBV7-9
J gene: TRBJ1-2
clone size: NA
CDR3 DNA: TGTGCCAGCACCTCTGGCCTAGGCAGGGTCGGGGGCTACACCTTC
CDR3 protein: CASTSGLGRVGGYTF

D gene: NA
V gene: TRBV10-3
J gene: TRBJ1-2
clone size: NA
CDR3 DNA: TGTGCCATCAGTGAGTCAGATGGGTCCGACGGGTATGGCTACACCTTC
CDR3 protein: CAISESDGSDGYGYTF

D gene: TRBD1
V gene: TRBV15
J gene: TRBJ2-7
clone size: NA
CDR3 DNA: TGTGCCACCAGCAGGGACCAGACAGGGAGCTCCTACGAGCAGTACTTC
CDR3 protein: CATSRDQTGSSYEQYF

D gene: TRBD1
V gene: TRBV18
J gene: TRBJ1-6
clone size: NA
CDR3 DNA: TGTGCCAGCTCAGACAGGGGCCATTCACCCCTCCACTTT
CDR3 protein: CASSDRGHSPLHF